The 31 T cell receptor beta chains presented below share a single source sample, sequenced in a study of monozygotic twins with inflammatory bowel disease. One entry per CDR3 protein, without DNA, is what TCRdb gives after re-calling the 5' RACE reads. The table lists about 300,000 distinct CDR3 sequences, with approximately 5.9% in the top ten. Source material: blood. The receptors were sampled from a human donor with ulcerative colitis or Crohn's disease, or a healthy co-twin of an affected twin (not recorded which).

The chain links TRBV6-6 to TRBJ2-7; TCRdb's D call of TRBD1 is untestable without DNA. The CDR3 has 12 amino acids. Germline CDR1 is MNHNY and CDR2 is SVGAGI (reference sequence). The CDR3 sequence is CASRDSHHEQYF.

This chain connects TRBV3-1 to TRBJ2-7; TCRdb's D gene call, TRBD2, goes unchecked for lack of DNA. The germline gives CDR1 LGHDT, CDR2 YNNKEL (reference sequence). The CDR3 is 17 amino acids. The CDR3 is CAGSQDPRTSGSYEQYF.

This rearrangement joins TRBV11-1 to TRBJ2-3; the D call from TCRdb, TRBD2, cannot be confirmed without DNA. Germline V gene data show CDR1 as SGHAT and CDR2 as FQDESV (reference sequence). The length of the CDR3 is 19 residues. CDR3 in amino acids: CASSPRLAGVIRSTDTQYF.

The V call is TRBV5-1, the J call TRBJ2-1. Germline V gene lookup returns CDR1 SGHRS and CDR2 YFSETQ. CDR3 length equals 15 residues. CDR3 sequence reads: CASSSGQSSYNEQFF. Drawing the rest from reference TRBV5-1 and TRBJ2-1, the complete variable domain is KAGVTQTPRYLIKTRGQQVTLSCSPISGHRSVSWYQQTPGQGLQFLFEYFSETQRNKGNFPGRFSGRQFSNSRSEMNVSTLELGDSALYLCASSSGQSSYNEQFFGPGTRLTVL.

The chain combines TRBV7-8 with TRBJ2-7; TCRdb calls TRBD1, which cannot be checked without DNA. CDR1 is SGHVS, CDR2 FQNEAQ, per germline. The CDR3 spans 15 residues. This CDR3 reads CASSLATGVSYEQYF. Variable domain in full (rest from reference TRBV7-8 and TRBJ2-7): GAGVSQSPRYKVAKRGQDVALRCDPISGHVSLFWYQQALGQGPEFLTYFQNEAQLDKSGLPSDRFFAERPEGSVSTLKIQRTQQEDSAVYLCASSLATGVSYEQYFGPGTRLTVT.

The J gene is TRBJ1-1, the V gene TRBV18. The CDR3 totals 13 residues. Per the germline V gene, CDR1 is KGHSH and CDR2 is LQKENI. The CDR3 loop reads CASSPVLDTEAFF.

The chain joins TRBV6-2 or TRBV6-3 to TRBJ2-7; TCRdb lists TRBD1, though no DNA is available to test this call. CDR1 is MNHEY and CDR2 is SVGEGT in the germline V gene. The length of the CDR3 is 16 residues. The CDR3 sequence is CASSYSGGRGVYEQYF.

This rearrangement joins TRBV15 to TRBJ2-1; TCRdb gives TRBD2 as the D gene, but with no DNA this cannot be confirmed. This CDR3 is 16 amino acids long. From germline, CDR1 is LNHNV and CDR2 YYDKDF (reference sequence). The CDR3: CATSRDATSPGDEQFF.

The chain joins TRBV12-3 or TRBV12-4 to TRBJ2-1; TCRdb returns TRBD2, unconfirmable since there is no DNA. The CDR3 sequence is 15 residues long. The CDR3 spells CASSFPRGGLNEQFF.

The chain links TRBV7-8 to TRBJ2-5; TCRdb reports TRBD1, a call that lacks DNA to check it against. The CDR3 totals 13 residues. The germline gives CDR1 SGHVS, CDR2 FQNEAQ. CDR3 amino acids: CASSPQSFETQYF.

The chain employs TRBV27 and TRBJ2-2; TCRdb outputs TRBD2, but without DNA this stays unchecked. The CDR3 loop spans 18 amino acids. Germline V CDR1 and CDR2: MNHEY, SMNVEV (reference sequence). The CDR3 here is CASSLPGLAGGPTGELFF.

The chain's CDR3 is CSAPQVFNSGANVLTF. The chain is built from TRBV20-1 and TRBJ2-6; TCRdb reports TRBD2, a call that lacks DNA to check it against. Per germline, CDR1 DFQATT and CDR2 SNEGSKA (reference sequence). The CDR3 spans 16 residues.

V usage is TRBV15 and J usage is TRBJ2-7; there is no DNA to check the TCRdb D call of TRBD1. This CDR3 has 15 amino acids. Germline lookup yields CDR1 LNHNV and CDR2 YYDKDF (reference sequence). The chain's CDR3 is CATQNQGDITYEQYF.

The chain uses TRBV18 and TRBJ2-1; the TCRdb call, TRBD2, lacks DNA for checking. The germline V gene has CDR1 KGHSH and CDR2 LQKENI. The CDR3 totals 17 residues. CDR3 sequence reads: CATSPLAARALYNEQFF. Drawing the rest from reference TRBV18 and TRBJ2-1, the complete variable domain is NAGVMQNPRHLVRRRGQEARLRCSPMKGHSHVYWYRQLPEEGLKFMVYLQKENIIDESGMPKERFSAEFPKEGPSILRIQQVVRGDSAAYFCATSPLAARALYNEQFFGPGTRLTVL.

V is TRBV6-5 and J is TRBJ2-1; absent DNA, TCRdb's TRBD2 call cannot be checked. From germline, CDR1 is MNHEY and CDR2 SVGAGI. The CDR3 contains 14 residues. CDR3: CASSYREGYNEQFF.

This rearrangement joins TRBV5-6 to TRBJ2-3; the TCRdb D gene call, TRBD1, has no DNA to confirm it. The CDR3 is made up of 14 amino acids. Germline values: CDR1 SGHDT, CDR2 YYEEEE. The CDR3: CASKTGEYTDTQYF. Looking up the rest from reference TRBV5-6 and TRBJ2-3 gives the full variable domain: DAGVTQSPTHLIKTRGQQVTLRCSPKSGHDTVSWYQQALGQGPQFIFQYYEEEERQRGNFPDRFSGHQFPNYSSELNVNALLLGDSALYLCASKTGEYTDTQYFGPGTRLTVL.

CDR3 sequence reads: CASSYNLRGSNQPQHF. The J gene is TRBJ1-5, the V gene TRBV18; the D gene TCRdb calls, TRBD1, cannot be checked with no DNA. CDR1 is KGHSH, CDR2 LQKENI, per germline. This CDR3 has 16 residues.

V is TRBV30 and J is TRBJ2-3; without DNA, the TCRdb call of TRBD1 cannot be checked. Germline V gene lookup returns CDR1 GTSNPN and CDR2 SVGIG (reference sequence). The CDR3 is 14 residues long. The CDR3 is CAWAGQGVMDTQYF.

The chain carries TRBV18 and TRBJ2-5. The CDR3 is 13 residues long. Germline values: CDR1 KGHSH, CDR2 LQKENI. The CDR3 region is CASSREYQETQYF.

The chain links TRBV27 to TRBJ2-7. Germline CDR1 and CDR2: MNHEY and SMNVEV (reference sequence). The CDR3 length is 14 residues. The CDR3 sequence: CASSLSIKPYEQYF.

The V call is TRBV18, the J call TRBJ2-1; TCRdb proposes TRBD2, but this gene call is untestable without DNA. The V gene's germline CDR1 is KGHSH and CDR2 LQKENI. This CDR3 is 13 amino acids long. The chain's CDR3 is CASSRQGTNEQFF.

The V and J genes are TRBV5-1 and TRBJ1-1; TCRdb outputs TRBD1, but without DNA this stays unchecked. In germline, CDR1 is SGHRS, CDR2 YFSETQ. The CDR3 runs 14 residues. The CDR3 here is CASSLQDLNTEAFF.

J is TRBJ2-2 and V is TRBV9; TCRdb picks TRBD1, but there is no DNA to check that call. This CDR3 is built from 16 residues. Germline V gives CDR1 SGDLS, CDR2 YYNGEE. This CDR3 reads CASSRRDRGKTGELFF.

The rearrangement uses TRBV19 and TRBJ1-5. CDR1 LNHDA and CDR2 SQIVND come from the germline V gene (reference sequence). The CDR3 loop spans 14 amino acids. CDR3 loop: CASSPWRDLPPQHF. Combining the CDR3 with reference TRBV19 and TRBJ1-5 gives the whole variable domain DGGITQSPKYLFRKEGQNVTLSCEQNLNHDAMYWYRQDPGQGLRLIYYSQIVNDFQKGDIAEGYSVSREKKESFPLTVTSAQKNPTAFYLCASSPWRDLPPQHFGDGTRLSIL.

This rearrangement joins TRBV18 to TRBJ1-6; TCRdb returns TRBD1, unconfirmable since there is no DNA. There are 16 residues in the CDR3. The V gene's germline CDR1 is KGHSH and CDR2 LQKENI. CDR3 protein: CASSPIGTTRNSPLHF.

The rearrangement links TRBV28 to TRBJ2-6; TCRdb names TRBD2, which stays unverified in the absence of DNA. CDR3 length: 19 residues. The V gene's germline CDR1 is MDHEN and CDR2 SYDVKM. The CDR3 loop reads CASSSLRLAESSGANVLTF.

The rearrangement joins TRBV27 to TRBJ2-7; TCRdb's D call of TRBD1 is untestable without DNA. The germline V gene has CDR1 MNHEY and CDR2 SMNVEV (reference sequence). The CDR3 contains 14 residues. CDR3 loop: CASSSPGASYKQYF.

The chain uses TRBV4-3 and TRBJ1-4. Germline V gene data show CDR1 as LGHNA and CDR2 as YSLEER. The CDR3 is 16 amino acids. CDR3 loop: CASSPNIGQGGEKLFF.

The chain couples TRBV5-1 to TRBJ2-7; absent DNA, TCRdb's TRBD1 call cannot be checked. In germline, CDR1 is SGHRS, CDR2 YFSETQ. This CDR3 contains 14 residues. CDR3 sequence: CASRLRTESYEQYF.

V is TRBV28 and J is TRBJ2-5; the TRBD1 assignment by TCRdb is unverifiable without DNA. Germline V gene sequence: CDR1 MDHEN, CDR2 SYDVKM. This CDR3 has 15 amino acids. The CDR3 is CASSPIRDRVATQYF. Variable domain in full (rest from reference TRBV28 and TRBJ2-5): DVKVTQSSRYLVKRTGEKVFLECVQDMDHENMFWYRQDPGLGLRLIYFSYDVKMKEKGDIPEGYSVSREKKERFSLILESASTNQTSMYLCASSPIRDRVATQYFGPGTRLLVL.

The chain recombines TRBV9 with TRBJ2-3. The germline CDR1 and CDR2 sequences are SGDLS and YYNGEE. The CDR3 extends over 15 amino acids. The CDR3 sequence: CASSVEFWGSDTQYF.